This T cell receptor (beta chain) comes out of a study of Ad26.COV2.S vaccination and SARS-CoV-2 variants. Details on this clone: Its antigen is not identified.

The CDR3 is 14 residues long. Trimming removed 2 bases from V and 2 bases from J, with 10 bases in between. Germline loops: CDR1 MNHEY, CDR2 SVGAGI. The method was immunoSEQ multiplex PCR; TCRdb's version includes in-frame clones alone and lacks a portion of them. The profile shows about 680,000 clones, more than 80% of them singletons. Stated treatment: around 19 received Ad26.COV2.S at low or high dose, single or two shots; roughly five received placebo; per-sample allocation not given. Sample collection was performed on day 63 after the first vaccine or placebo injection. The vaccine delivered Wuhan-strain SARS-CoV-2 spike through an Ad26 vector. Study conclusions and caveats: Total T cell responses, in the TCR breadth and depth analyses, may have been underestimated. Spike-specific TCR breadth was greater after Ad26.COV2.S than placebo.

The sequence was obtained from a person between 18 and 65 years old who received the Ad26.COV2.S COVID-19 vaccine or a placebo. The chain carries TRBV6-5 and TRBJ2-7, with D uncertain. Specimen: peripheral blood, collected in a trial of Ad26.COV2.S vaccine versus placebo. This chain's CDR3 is CASSYERGTYEQYF. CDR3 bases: TGTGCCAGCAGTTACGAGAGAGGAACCTACGAGCAGTACTTC.